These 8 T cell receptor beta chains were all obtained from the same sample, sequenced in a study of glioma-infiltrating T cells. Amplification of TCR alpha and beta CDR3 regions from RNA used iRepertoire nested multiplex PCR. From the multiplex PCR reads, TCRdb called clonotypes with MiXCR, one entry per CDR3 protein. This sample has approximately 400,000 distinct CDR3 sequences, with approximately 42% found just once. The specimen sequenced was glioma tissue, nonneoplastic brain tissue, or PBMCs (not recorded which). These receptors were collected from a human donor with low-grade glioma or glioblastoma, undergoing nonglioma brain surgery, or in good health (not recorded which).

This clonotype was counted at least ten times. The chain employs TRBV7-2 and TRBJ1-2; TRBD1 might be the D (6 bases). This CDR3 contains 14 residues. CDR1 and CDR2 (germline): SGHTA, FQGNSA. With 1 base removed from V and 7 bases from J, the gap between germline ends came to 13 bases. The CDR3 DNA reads TGTGCCAGCAGCTTAGTCACAGGGTCGGGTGGCTACACCTTC. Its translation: CASSLVTGSGGYTF.

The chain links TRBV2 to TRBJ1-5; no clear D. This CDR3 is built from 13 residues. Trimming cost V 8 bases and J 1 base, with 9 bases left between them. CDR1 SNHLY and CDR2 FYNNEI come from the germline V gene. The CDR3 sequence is CASGRESNQPQHF. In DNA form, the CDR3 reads TGTGCCAGCGGGAGGGAGAGCAATCAGCCCCAGCATTTT.

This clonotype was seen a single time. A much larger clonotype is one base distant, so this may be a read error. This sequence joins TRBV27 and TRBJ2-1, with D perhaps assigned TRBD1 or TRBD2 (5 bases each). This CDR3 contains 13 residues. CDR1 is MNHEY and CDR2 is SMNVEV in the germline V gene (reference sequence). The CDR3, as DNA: TGTGCCAGCAGTTTTCGGGGCTACAATGAGAAGTTCTTC. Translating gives CASSFRGYNEKFF.

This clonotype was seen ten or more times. CDR3 sequence (DNA): TGTGCCACCAGTGATACCGGGACCGCTATGCGTGATGAGCAGTTCTTC. Translation: CATSDTGTAMRDEQFF. The chain uses TRBV24-1 and TRBJ2-1; D may correspond to TRBD1 or TRBD2 (5 bases each). Germline-derived CDR1 and CDR2 are KGHDR and SFDVKD. CDR3 length equals 16 residues. Trimming removed 3 bases from V and 8 bases from J, with 19 bases in between.

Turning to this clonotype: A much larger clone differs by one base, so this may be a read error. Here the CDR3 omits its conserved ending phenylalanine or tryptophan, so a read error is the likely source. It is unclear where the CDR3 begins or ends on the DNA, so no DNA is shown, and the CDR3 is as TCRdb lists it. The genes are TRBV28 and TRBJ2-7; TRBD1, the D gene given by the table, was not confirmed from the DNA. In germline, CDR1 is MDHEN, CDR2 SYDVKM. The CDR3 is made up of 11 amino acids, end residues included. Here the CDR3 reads CASTLGEETYL.

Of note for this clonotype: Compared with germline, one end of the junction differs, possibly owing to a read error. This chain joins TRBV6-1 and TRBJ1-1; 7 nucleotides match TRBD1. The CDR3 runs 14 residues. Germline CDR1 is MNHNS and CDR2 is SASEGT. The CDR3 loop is CAGSEQGPNTEAFF. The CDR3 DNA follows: TGTGCCGGCAGTGAACAGGGGCCGAACACTGAAGCTTTCTTT.

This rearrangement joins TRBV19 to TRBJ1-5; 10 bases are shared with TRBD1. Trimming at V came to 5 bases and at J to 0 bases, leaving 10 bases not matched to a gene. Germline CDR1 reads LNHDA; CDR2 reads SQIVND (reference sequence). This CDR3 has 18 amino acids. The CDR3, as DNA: TGTGCCAGTAGTTGGGGACAGGGGCGAACTTATAGCAATCAGCCCCAGCATTTT. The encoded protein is CASSWGQGRTYSNQPQHF.

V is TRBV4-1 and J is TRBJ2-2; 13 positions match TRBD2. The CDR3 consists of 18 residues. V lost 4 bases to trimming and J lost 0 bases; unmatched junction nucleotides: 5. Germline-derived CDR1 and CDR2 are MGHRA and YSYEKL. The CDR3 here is CASSPRTSGRSNTGELFF. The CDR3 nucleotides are TGCGCCAGCAGCCCGAGGACTAGCGGGAGATCGAACACCGGGGAGCTGTTTTTT.